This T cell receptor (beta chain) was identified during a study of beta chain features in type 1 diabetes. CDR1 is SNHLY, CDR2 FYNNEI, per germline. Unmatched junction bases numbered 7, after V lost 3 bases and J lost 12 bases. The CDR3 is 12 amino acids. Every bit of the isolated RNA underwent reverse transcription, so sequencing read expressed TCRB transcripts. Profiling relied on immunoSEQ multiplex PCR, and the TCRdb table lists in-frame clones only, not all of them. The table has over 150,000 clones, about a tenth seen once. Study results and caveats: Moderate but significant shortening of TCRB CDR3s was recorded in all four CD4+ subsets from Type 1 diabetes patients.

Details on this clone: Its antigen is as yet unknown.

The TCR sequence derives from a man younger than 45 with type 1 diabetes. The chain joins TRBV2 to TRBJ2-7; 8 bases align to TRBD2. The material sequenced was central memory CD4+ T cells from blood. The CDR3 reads CASSDGTLAGYF. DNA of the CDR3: TGTGCCAGCAGTGATGGAACGCTAGCGGGGTACTTC.